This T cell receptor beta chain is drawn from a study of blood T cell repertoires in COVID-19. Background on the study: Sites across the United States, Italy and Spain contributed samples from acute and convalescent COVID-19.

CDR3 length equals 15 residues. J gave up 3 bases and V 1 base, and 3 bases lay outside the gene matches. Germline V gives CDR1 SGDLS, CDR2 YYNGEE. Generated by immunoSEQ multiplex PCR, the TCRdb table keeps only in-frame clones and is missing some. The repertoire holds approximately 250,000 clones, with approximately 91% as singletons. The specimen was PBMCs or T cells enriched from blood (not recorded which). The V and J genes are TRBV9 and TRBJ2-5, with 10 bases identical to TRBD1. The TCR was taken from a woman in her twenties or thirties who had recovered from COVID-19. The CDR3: CASSVFGQGEETQYF. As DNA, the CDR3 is TGTGCCAGCAGCGTATTTGGACAGGGGGAAGAGACCCAGTACTTC. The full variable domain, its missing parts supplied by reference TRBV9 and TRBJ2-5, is DSGVTQTPKHLITATGQRVTLRCSPRSGDLSVYWYQQSLDQGLQFLIQYYNGEERAKGNILERFSAQQFPDLHSELNLSSLELGDSALYFCASSVFGQGEETQYFGPGTRLLVL.